This record concerns one TCR beta chain sequence. Clones were read by immunoSEQ multiplex PCR, and TCRdb kept only the in-frame ones, dropping some. The sample has more than 9,000 clones; approximately 85% are singletons. The data derive from a study of blood T cell repertoires in COVID-19. About the research overall: Acute-phase and convalescent COVID-19 samples originated in the United States, Italy and Spain.

This CDR3 spans 14 amino acids. Germline V gene sequence: CDR1 SGHNT, CDR2 YENEEA. The V and J ends lost 2 bases and 8 bases respectively, with 12 bases between them. The source is a woman aged 60 to 75 with acute or convalescent COVID-19. The chain links TRBV11-3 to TRBJ1-4, with TRBD1 as a possible D gene (6 bases). Sequencing was carried out using peripheral blood. CDR3 in amino acids: CASSLLGADEKLFF. The CDR3 region has the DNA TGTGCCAGCAGCTTACTGGGGGCGGACGAAAAACTGTTTTTT.